These T cell receptor beta chains were read from a single sample in a study of shared clonotypes between healthy human individuals. Only in-frame clones appear in the TCRdb table, and some are missing; sequencing was by immunoSEQ multiplex PCR. The sample shows 1.5 million to 2.5 million clones, about 94% of them seen only once. The sample taken for sequencing was naive CD8+ T cells sorted from blood. These receptors were taken from a man between 18 and 35 years old in good health. CDR3s include the opening cysteine and the closing phenylalanine or tryptophan. The order of the fields is D gene, J gene, V gene, clone size, CDR3 DNA, CDR3 protein. D genes are given only for firm matches. Clone size appears in some rows only: once, few, many, or a class for an expanded clone.

.	TRBJ2-7	TRBV25-1	.	TGTGCCAGCAGTGAACCCCCGTTAGCCGCCACCCGCGGGGAGCAGTACTTC	CASSEPPLAATRGEQYF
TRBD1	TRBJ2-7	TRBV19	few	TGTGCCAGTAGTGGGGGGACAGGGGGCTACGAGCAGTACTTC	CASSGGTGGYEQYF
.	TRBJ1-5	TRBV4-1	.	TGCGCCAGCAGCCAAGAGAGGATTCCTATCCATCAGCCCCAGCATTTT	CASSQERIPIHQPQHF
TRBD1	TRBJ1-2	TRBV28	.	TGTGCCAGCAGCAACGGACAGGGGGCGGGAGGCTACACCTTC	CASSNGQGAGGYTF
.	TRBJ2-7	TRBV4-3	.	TGCGCCAGCAGCCAAGGGCCTCTGAGCTCCTACGAGCAGTACTTC	CASSQGPLSSYEQYF
.	TRBJ2-6	TRBV30	.	TGTGCCTCGCTGGGGCCGGCTGGGGCCAACGTCCTGACTTTC	CASLGPAGANVLTF
.	TRBJ1-4	TRBV7-9	.	TGTGCCAGCAGCGACAACAGGCGGTCTCCAACTAATGAAAAACTGTTTTTT	CASSDNRRSPTNEKLFF
.	TRBJ1-6	TRBV5-4	.	TGTGCCAGCAGCTTGGATCTGAGCTCCTATAATTCACCCCTCCACTTT	CASSLDLSSYNSPLHF
TRBD1	TRBJ2-3	TRBV13	.	TGTGCCAGCAGACAGACAGGGGATACGCAGTATTTT	CASRQTGDTQYF
TRBD1	TRBJ1-5	TRBV27	once	TGTGCCAGCAGTTTATCGATGTGGGACAGGGGTAATCAGCCCCAGCATTTT	CASSLSMWDRGNQPQHF
.	TRBJ2-3	TRBV7-8	.	TGTGCCAGCAGCTTAGCTAGCACAGATACGCAGTATTTT	CASSLASTDTQYF
.	TRBJ1-2	TRBV5-4	.	TGTGCCAGCAGCTTCAAGGGGACCTATGGCTACACCTTC	CASSFKGTYGYTF
.	TRBJ2-2	TRBV7-9	.	TGTGCCAGCAGCTACGCTTTGGGATCCGGGGAGCTGTTTTTT	CASSYALGSGELFF
.	TRBJ2-1	TRBV29-1	.	TGCAGCGTTGAATCCGGGGGTGGCTACAATGAGCAGTTCTTC	CSVESGGGYNEQFF
TRBD2	TRBJ2-5	TRBV7-9	once	TGTGCCAGCAGCTTATCTATAGCGGGAGGGGAGACCCAGTACTTC	CASSLSIAGGETQYF
.	TRBJ2-3	TRBV27	.	TGTGCCAGCAGCCCATTCCTAGCAGATACGCAGTATTTT	CASSPFLADTQYF
TRBD2	TRBJ2-3	TRBV10-2	.	TGCGCCAGCTTCTACTCCGGGACTAGCGAGCCAGATACGCAGTATTTT	CASFYSGTSEPDTQYF
.	TRBJ2-4	TRBV6-6	.	TGTGCCAGCACTCACGTCGGGGGAGCCAAAAACATTCAGTACTTC	CASTHVGGAKNIQYF
TRBD1	TRBJ1-3	TRBV29-1	.	TGCAGCGTCGCGGGACAGGGGGCAAGAAACACCATATATTTT	CSVAGQGARNTIYF
.	TRBJ2-7	TRBV13	.	TGTGCCAGCAGCTTAGGCCTGCACCAAGGCTACGAGCAGTACTTC	CASSLGLHQGYEQYF
.	TRBJ2-7	TRBV7-9	.	TGTGCCAGCAGCTCGCCGGGGTCCTACGAGCAGTACTTC	CASSSPGSYEQYF
.	TRBJ2-3	TRBV9	once	TGTGCCAGCAGCGTAGGAGGAGTTGATACGCAGTATTTT	CASSVGGVDTQYF
TRBD1	TRBJ2-7	TRBV19	.	TGTGCCAGTAGTATTGGGATAGGGGGCGGATACGAGCAGTACTTC	CASSIGIGGGYEQYF
.	TRBJ2-5	TRBV7-3	.	TGTGCCAGCAGCTTCCACGGGGGATCAGGGGAGACCCAGTACTTC	CASSFHGGSGETQYF
.	TRBJ2-5	TRBV27	.	TGTGCCAGCAGTTTAGGACGGGGGGAGACCCAGTACTTC	CASSLGRGETQYF
.	TRBJ1-1	TRBV9	.	TGTGCCAGCAGCGTAGGGGCCGGTACTGAAGCTTTCTTT	CASSVGAGTEAFF
.	TRBJ1-5	TRBV28	.	TGTGCCAGCAGTACCCGGGGGAGGGGGGACCAGCCCCAGCATTTT	CASSTRGRGDQPQHF
.	TRBJ1-6	TRBV4-1	.	TGCGCCAGCAGGGGAGAGGGGGAAAGAGGGTCACCCCTCCACTTT	CASRGEGERGSPLHF
.	TRBJ1-1	TRBV9	.	TGTGCCAGCAGCGTAGGCTCTAACACTGAGGCTTTCTTT	CASSVGSNTEAFF
.	TRBJ2-3	TRBV2	.	TGTGCCAGCAGTGAAACCCGCGCGGGGAGGACAGATACGCAGTATTTT	CASSETRAGRTDTQYF
.	TRBJ1-5	TRBV2	once	TGTGCCAGCAGTGCAGGGTACTATCAGCCCCAGCATTTT	CASSAGYYQPQHF
.	TRBJ1-5	TRBV16	.	TGTGCCAGCAGCCAAGACAGGTTCAAGCAGCCCCAGCATTTT	CASSQDRFKQPQHF
.	TRBJ2-5	TRBV6-5	.	TGTGCCAGCAGTTCGAAGTGGTGGCAAGAGACCCAGTACTTC	CASSSKWWQETQYF
.	TRBJ2-2	TRBV6-5	.	TGTGCCAGCAGTTTCAACCCGAGCACCGGGGAGCTGTTTTTT	CASSFNPSTGELFF
.	TRBJ1-6	TRBV25-1	.	TGTGCCAGCAGTCCCGGGCCCGGGGGATCACCCCTCCACTTT	CASSPGPGGSPLHF
TRBD1	TRBJ1-6	TRBV13	few	TGTGCCAGCAGCTTAGAAGGGGACAGCTATAATTCACCCCTCCACTTT	CASSLEGDSYNSPLHF
.	TRBJ2-7	TRBV5-1	.	TGCGCCAGCAGCGCTACTACAGGGTACGAGCAGTACTTC	CASSATTGYEQYF
TRBD2	TRBJ2-2	TRBV19	.	TGTGCCAGTAGTATATACTCACCAGCGGGAGGTACCGGGGAGCTGTTTTTT	CASSIYSPAGGTGELFF
TRBD2	TRBJ2-7	TRBV5-5	.	TGTGCCAGCAGCTTGAATCGGGGGGAGCACTACGAGCAGTACTTC	CASSLNRGEHYEQYF
TRBD2	TRBJ2-3	TRBV28	.	TGTGCCAGCAGCGGAATAGCGGGAGGGCCCGTAGGAACGCAGTATTTT	CASSGIAGGPVGTQYF
.	TRBJ2-7	TRBV19	.	TGTGCCAGTAGTTACCGGGGCCCTTGGGAGCAGTACTTC	CASSYRGPWEQYF
TRBD1	TRBJ2-7	TRBV11-2	.	TGTGCCAGCAGCCTAACACGACAGGGGTCCTACGAGCAGTACTTC	CASSLTRQGSYEQYF
.	TRBJ2-7	TRBV11-3	once	TGTGCCAGCAGCTCCCTGAGCGGAGCCGAGCAGTACTTC	CASSSLSGAEQYF
TRBD1	TRBJ2-7	TRBV7-9	once	TGTGCCAGCAGTTCGGGACAGGGTTTCGAGCAGTACTTC	CASSSGQGFEQYF
.	TRBJ1-1	TRBV6-1	.	TGTGCCAGCGAGGCTATTCGGGGGGAAACACCTGAAGCTTTCTTT	CASEAIRGETPEAFF
TRBD1	TRBJ1-1	TRBV9	.	TGTGCCAGCAGCGTGACAGGGAAGAACACTGAAGCTTTCTTT	CASSVTGKNTEAFF
TRBD2	TRBJ2-7	TRBV7-6	.	TGTGCCAGCAGCTTAGGGATAGCGGGAGGCGAGCAGTACTTC	CASSLGIAGGEQYF
TRBD1	TRBJ2-2	TRBV19	.	TGTGCCAGTAGTGGGGGGACAGGAGGCTCTTACAGCAACACCGGGGAGCTGTTTTTT	CASSGGTGGSYSNTGELFF
.	TRBJ1-6	TRBV27	.	TGTGCCAGCAGTTTATACAGGGATAATAATTCACCCCTCCACTTT	CASSLYRDNNSPLHF
.	TRBJ2-7	TRBV7-9	.	TGTGCCAGCAGCTTCCCTGACGGGAACGAGCAGTACTTC	CASSFPDGNEQYF
.	TRBJ2-5	TRBV7-8	.	TGTGCCAGCAGCCGGGTCCAAGAGACCCAGTACTTC	CASSRVQETQYF
.	TRBJ1-2	TRBV4-1	.	TGCGCCAGCAGCCATGAAACAGGGATCTATGGCTACACCTTC	CASSHETGIYGYTF
.	TRBJ2-5	TRBV6-1	.	TGTGCCAGCCATAAGGACCCACATTGGGAGACCCAGTACTTC	CASHKDPHWETQYF
.	TRBJ2-7	TRBV14	.	TGTGCCAGCAGCCAAGAGGACGGGCGGTACTACGAGCAGTACTTC	CASSQEDGRYYEQYF
.	TRBJ2-1	TRBV6-5	once	TGTGCCAGCAGCTACACGACGGGGGACGGCTACAATGAGCAGTTCTTC	CASSYTTGDGYNEQFF
TRBD1	TRBJ2-3	TRBV7-9	.	TGTGCCAGCAGCTCCTGGACAGGGGCGACAGATACGCAGTATTTT	CASSSWTGATDTQYF
TRBD1	TRBJ2-3	TRBV28	.	TGTGCCACCAGACAGGGTACTACTAGCACAGATACGCAGTATTTT	CATRQGTTSTDTQYF